The entry below gives a single T cell receptor beta chain sequence along with its context. Antigen: not known. This record belongs to a study of T-cell memory formation after mild COVID-19. UMIs and sample barcodes were carried by the TCR alpha and TCR beta cDNA libraries that 5'RACE produced using constant-segment primers. In TCRdb, the 5' RACE reads were re-called with MiXCR into one record per CDR3 protein. Of some 260,000 distinct CDR3 sequences detected, roughly 15% appear once; the ten largest clones hold approximately 3.5%. Study-level points and caveats: Clones contracting over day 15 to 85 were CD4/CD8 balanced, with later expanders leaning CD4+.

The germline V and J ends were trimmed by 10 bases and 14 bases, with 14 bases remaining between them. CDR3 length: 10 residues. Germline CDR1 MDHEN, CDR2 SYDVKM. This receptor was taken from a man between 18 and 29 years old who had mild COVID-19 (a few samples of this study predate the infection). Cell type and time point are not known. Sample: PBMCs or a T cell subset sorted from them (not recorded which). The chain uses TRBV28 and TRBJ1-4, with D uncertain. In DNA form, the CDR3 reads TGTGCCACTTTGGGCCGAAACCTGTTTTTT. Amino acid sequence: CATLGRNLFF. The full variable domain, with the rest looked up from reference TRBV28 and TRBJ1-4, is DVKVTQSSRYLVKRTGEKVFLECVQDMDHENMFWYRQDPGLGLRLIYFSYDVKMKEKGDIPEGYSVSREKKERFSLILESASTNQTSMYLCATLGRNLFFGSGTQLSVL.